A single T cell receptor beta chain is shown here with its context. The antigen this receptor binds is unknown. It has no much larger one-base neighbor in the sample; base qualities were not kept. This sample is part of a study of blood T cell repertoires in COVID-19 (TCRdb year 2020). For the study in its entirety: Collaborator samples came from the United States, Italy and Spain and covered acute and convalescent phases of COVID-19. The material from the prospective study consisted of cDNA or gDNA derived from T cells, B-cell-depleted T cells, or PBMCs. Subjects who had been exposed to COVID-19, were actively infected with it, or had recovered from it provided the deeply sampled blood TCRbeta repertoires that made up the dataset. The repertoires were made available in a free public database intended to serve as a resource for research on the immune response to SARS-CoV-2. Samples were obtained from the ongoing ImmuneRACE study (first 160 participants) and from some 1,200 subjects provided by 6 global collaborators. A de-identified subject ID, COVID-19 status, age in years and sex were almost always included in the sample metadata. Where available, HLA class I and class II types were taken from metadata supplied by the sample provider and were not determined by assay-based typing.

The collaborating institutions used their own protocols to collect whole blood in K2EDTA tubes. Collaborator samples were shipped for TCRbeta analysis as frozen whole blood, isolated PBMCs, or DNA extracted from either sample type. Relative to germline, V is missing 6 bases and J is missing 4 bases, with 10 bases of the junction outside any gene match. Per the germline V gene, SQVTM is the CDR1 and ANQGSEA is the CDR2. Including the terminal cysteine and phenylalanine, the CDR3 comprises 15 residues. Of the read, only the CDR3 DNA is kept; its 45 bases are in frame from base 1. TCRbeta CDR3 regions were amplified from genomic DNA by means of the immunoSEQ Assay, a bias-controlled multiplex PCR. Per the original workflow: Within the assay, amplification of reference gene primers was used to estimate how many nucleated cells each sample contained. To quantify the absolute abundance of each unique TCRbeta CDR3 rearrangement, sequence reads were collapsed and filtered. For each sample, productive Simpson clonality was calculated as the square root of Simpson's diversity index over productive rearrangements. Imported from immuneACCESS, the table was reduced by TCRdb to in-frame sequences with V and J called. These copies leave out some clones; in studies compared against another copy, an unresolved V gene accounts for under half, and the cause of the remainder is not known. The V and J calls and clone size were taken over from that table, and D and trimming were inferred from the DNA. The sample contains some 30,000 clones, more than 75% of them found a single time. 9.5% to 15% of the sample comes from the top ten.

Broader findings and caveats from the paper: The quantity of clinical and demographic metadata differed by source and by participant and was supplied without curation.

Recombination joined TRBV29-1 with TRBJ2-1, and 9 junction bases match TRBD2. The receptor was isolated from a human donor in a cohort sampled during active COVID-19. The donor label of this sample is uncertain. What was sequenced was peripheral blood. The bases read TGCAGCGTCCCAACGACTAGCGGAAGTTACAATGAGCAGTTCTTC. Translated, it gives CSVPTTSGSYNEQFF.